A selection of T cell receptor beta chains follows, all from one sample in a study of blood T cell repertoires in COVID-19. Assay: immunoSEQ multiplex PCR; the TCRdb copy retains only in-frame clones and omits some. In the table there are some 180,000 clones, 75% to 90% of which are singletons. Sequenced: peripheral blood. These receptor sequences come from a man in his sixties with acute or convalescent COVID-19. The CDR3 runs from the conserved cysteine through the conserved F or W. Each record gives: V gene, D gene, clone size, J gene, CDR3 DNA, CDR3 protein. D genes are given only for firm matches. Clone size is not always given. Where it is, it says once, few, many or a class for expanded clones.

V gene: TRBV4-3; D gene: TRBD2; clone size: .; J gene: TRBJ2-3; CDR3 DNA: TGCGCCAGCAGCCAAGAGGCTAGCGGTCCTAGCACAGATACGCAGTATTTT; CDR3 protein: CASSQEASGPSTDTQYF
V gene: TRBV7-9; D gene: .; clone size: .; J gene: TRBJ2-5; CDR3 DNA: TGTGCCAGCAGCGCCCATGGGGGGGGGCAACAAGAGACCCAGTACTTC; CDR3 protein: CASSAHGGGQQETQYF
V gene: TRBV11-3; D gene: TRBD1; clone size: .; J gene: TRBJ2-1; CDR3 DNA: TGTGCCAGCAGCTTAGATATACAGGGGGCCCCTCTCAATGAGCAGTTCTTC; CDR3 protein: CASSLDIQGAPLNEQFF
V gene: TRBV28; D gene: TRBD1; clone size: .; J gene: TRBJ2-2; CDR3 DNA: TGTGCCAGCAGAACGGGACAGGGTAGATCCGGGGAGCTGTTTTTT; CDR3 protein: CASRTGQGRSGELFF
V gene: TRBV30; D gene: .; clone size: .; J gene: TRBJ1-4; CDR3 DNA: TGTGCCTGGAGTCCGGGCAGGGTTGGCGAAAAACTGTTTTTT; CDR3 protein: CAWSPGRVGEKLFF
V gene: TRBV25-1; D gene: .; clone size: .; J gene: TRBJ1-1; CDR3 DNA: TGTGCCAGCAGTGAAGAGTCCGTATTGAACACTGAAGCTTTCTTT; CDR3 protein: CASSEESVLNTEAFF
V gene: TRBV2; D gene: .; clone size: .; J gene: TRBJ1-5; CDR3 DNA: TGTGCCAGCAGTGAAATGAGGCAGGGAGGTCAGCCCCAGCATTTT; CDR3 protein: CASSEMRQGGQPQHF
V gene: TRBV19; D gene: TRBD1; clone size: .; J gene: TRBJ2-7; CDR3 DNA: TGTGCCAGTAGTCGGGACAGGGCCCTAGAGCAGTACTTC; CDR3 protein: CASSRDRALEQYF
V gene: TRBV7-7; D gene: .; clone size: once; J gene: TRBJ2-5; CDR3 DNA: TGTGCCAGCAGCTTAGGGGCAGGGTCTCAAGAGACCCAGTACTTC; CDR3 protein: CASSLGAGSQETQYF
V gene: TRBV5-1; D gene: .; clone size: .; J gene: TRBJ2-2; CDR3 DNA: TGCGCCAGCAACCAAATTAGCGGGAACACCGGGGAGCTGTTTTTT; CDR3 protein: CASNQISGNTGELFF
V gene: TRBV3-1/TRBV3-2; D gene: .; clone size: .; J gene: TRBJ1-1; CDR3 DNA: TGTGCCAGCAGCTCCCCTTTCACTGAAGCTTTCTTT; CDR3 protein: CASSSPFTEAFF